This T cell receptor (beta chain) was obtained from a study of blood T cell repertoires in COVID-19. CDR1 and CDR2 from the germline V gene are GTSNPN and SVGIG (reference sequence). The CDR3 is 15 residues long. With 0 bases clipped from V and 5 bases from J, the junction kept 7 bases outside the gene matches. The repertoire was sequenced with immunoSEQ multiplex PCR; TCRdb's copy has only in-frame clones and lacks some. The profile shows 51,000 or so clones, roughly four fifths of them singletons. The source is a woman of 80 years or more with COVID-19, enrolled during active disease. Sample: peripheral blood. The V call is TRBV30, the J call TRBJ2-4; 7 bases line up with TRBD2. The CDR3 loop is CAWSVAASGQNIQYF. The CDR3, as DNA: TGTGCCTGGAGTGTAGCCGCTAGCGGCCAAAACATTCAGTACTTC.